Listed here are 14 T cell receptor beta chains from one sample, sequenced in a study of OX40 agonist ivuxolimab in advanced cancers. Data came from immunoSEQ multiplex PCR; TCRdb stores just in-frame clones and leaves some out. This table holds roughly 72,000 clones, approximately 94% found once. The sequences come from CD4+ or CD8+ T cells sorted from blood, collected in a trial of the OX40 agonist ivuxolimab. The receptors were sampled from an adult with an advanced solid tumor such as melanoma, head and neck, liver or kidney cancer.

The V call is TRBV11-2, the J call TRBJ1-2; no clear D. Germline V lookup: CDR1 SGHAT, CDR2 FQNNGV. The CDR3 has 12 amino acids. The V and J ends lost 1 base and 5 bases respectively, with 5 bases between them. CDR3 residues: CASSLGAYGYTF. The CDR3 region has the DNA TGTGCCAGCAGCTTAGGGGCATATGGCTACACCTTC.

The chain joins TRBV9 to TRBJ2-1; D is possibly TRBD2 (6 bases). With 7 bases removed from V and 7 bases from J, the gap between germline ends came to 12 bases. The CDR3 runs 12 residues. Germline V gene lookup returns CDR1 SGDLS and CDR2 YYNGEE. CDR3 loop: CASGGSVNEQFF. In nucleotides, the CDR3 is TGTGCCAGCGGGGGGTCAGTTAATGAGCAGTTCTTC. Full variable domain (remainder filled in from reference TRBV9 and TRBJ2-1): DSGVTQTPKHLITATGQRVTLRCSPRSGDLSVYWYQQSLDQGLQFLIQYYNGEERAKGNILERFSAQQFPDLHSELNLSSLELGDSALYFCASGGSVNEQFFGPGTRLTVL.

The gene calls are TRBV7-3 and TRBJ2-1, with D maybe TRBD2 (5 bases). The CDR3 spans 15 residues. V lost 5 bases and J lost 0, with 11 bases in between. Germline V CDR1 and CDR2: SGHTA, FQGTGA. CDR3 residues: CASSPLGSSYNEQFF. The CDR3 region has the DNA TGTGCCAGCAGCCCACTGGGGAGCTCCTACAATGAGCAGTTCTTC.

The chain uses TRBV11-3 and TRBJ2-2; 11 nucleotides line up with TRBD2. The CDR3 runs 17 residues. V lost 6 bases and J lost 2; bases outside the gene matches: 8. Germline CDR1 and CDR2: SGHNT and YENEEA. CDR3 sequence: CASSGTSGGLNTGELFF. Written as DNA, the CDR3 is TGTGCCAGCAGTGGGACTAGCGGAGGCTTAAACACCGGGGAGCTGTTTTTT.

This rearrangement joins TRBV29-1 to TRBJ1-1; D gene ambiguous. Germline V gene lookup returns CDR1 SQVTM and CDR2 ANQGSEA. The V and J ends lost 6 bases and 1 base respectively, with 9 bases between them. The CDR3 spans 12 residues. The CDR3 sequence: CSVLKRNTEAFF. In nucleotides, the CDR3 is TGCAGCGTCCTTAAAAGGAACACTGAAGCTTTCTTT.

A single count supports this clone. This chain connects TRBV7-2 to TRBJ2-3; 8 nucleotides line up with TRBD2. The ends lost 5 bases at V and 0 bases at J; junction bases unmatched: 7. CDR1 and CDR2 (germline): SGHTA, FQGNSA. The CDR3 length is 16 residues. CDR3 sequence reads: CASSEGLAVSTDTQYF. Here the CDR3 DNA reads TGTGCCAGCAGCGAAGGACTAGCAGTTAGCACAGATACGCAGTATTTT.

This clone showed up just once. V and J are TRBV2 and TRBJ2-5; maybe TRBD1 (7 bases). Looked up from germline, CDR1 is SNHLY and CDR2 is FYNNEI. Between the trimmed V and J ends, which lost 5 bases and 4 bases, there was a span of 17 bases. The CDR3 runs 15 residues. The CDR3 DNA reads as TGTGCCAGCAGTCCCAGGGGGGTCGGGGTAGAGACCCAGTACTTC. It codes for CASSPRGVGVETQYF.

The V and J genes are TRBV5-1 and TRBJ2-7, with a tentative D call TRBD2 (6 bases). Between the trimmed V and J ends, which lost 0 bases and 0 bases, there was a span of 10 bases. CDR1 SGHRS and CDR2 YFSETQ come from the germline V gene. CDR3 length: 15 residues. The chain's CDR3 is CASSLVEGNSYEQYF. CDR3 in DNA: TGCGCCAGCAGCTTGGTGGAGGGCAACTCCTACGAGCAGTACTTC. The full variable domain, its missing parts supplied by reference TRBV5-1 and TRBJ2-7, is KAGVTQTPRYLIKTRGQQVTLSCSPISGHRSVSWYQQTPGQGLQFLFEYFSETQRNKGNFPGRFSGRQFSNSRSEMNVSTLELGDSALYLCASSLVEGNSYEQYFGPGTRLTVT.

The V call is TRBV28, the J call TRBJ2-7, with a weak D call TRBD2 (5 bases). Germline lookup yields CDR1 MDHEN and CDR2 SYDVKM. The CDR3 has 16 amino acids. V gave up 5 bases and J gave up 6 bases, with 23 bases separating them. CDR3 amino acids: CASSMGPARALPEQYF. DNA of the CDR3: TGTGCCAGCAGTATGGGTCCAGCGCGGGCCTTACCCGAGCAGTACTTC.

On this clone itself: Other DNA sequences in the same sample also yield this CDR3. This chain connects TRBV27 to TRBJ2-7, with 8 bases aligning to TRBD2. Per germline, CDR1 MNHEY and CDR2 SMNVEV (reference sequence). V shed 0 bases, J shed 3 bases, and the junction held 4 bases outside the gene matches. This CDR3 has 15 amino acids. This CDR3 is CASSLSAGGLYEQYF. The CDR3 DNA reads as TGTGCCAGCAGTTTATCCGCGGGAGGCCTCTACGAGCAGTACTTC.

The CDR3, as DNA: TGTGCCAGCAGCTTTGGGACTAGCGGGCCGAACACCGGGGAGCTGTTTTTT. Protein sequence: CASSFGTSGPNTGELFF. The chain combines TRBV11-3 with TRBJ2-2; 12 bases map to TRBD2. This CDR3 comprises 17 residues. The germline CDR1 and CDR2 sequences are SGHNT and YENEEA. After removal of 3 bases from V and 0 bases from J, the junction contained 2 bases not matched to a gene.

The CDR3: CASSIDSWNTEAFF. In nucleotides, the CDR3 is TGTGCCAGTAGTATAGACAGCTGGAACACTGAAGCTTTCTTT. V gene TRBV19 combines with J gene TRBJ1-1; no clear D. Germline CDR1 and CDR2: LNHDA and SQIVND (reference sequence). The CDR3 length is 14 residues. V dropped 0 bases and J dropped 1 base, with 6 bases sitting between them.

The V and J genes are TRBV19 and TRBJ2-7; 8 bases match TRBD1. V lost 5 bases to trimming and J lost 1 base; unmatched junction nucleotides: 10. In germline, CDR1 is LNHDA, CDR2 SQIVND (reference sequence). The CDR3 is 16 residues long. This CDR3 is CASSWGRGTGSYEQYF. The DNA for the CDR3 is TGTGCCAGTAGTTGGGGTCGAGGGACAGGTTCCTACGAGCAGTACTTC.

This sequence joins TRBV4-3 and TRBJ1-5, with D possibly TRBD1 on 5 matching bases. CDR1 and CDR2 (germline): LGHNA, YSLEER. The CDR3 length is 19 residues. Trimming stripped 0 bases from V and 0 bases from J, with 18 bases between. The CDR3 region is CASSQEDGRGGDSNQPQHF. Written as DNA, the CDR3 is TGCGCCAGCAGCCAAGAAGACGGCCGGGGAGGGGATAGCAATCAGCCCCAGCATTTT.